Here is one T cell receptor (beta chain) with its context. Its target is not known. CDR3 length equals 12 residues. The germline V gene encodes CDR1 SQVTM and CDR2 ANQGSEA. V dropped 6 bases and J dropped 5 bases, with 14 bases sitting between them. The sample belongs to a study of cytomegalovirus exposure and HLA in healthy donors. Regarding the study as a whole: One later analysis, an examination of the approximately 120 validation repertoires, found that first-cohort TCR clusters tended to co-occur in them. Investigators reported approximately 170 TCR beta chains as tied to cytomegalovirus. The majority of TCR sequences were rare, yet some public TCRs appeared in many donors.

Sequencing used immunoSEQ multiplex PCR; TCRdb keeps in-frame clones, though not all of them. The sample consists of around 160,000 clones, 88% of them appearing once. The receptor was isolated from a young man in good health and CMV-seronegative. The V and J genes are TRBV29-1 and TRBJ2-7; D might be TRBD1 (6 bases). What was sequenced was PBMCs. CDR3 sequence: CSVTGYEDEQYF. The CDR3, as DNA: TGCAGCGTCACAGGGTACGAGGACGAGCAGTACTTC.